Below are 19 T cell receptor beta chains sequenced from a single sample in a study of blood T cells in healthy people across ages. Using a J-beta primer mix together with a sample-barcoded 5' primer, a second PCR was run for about 7 to 12 cycles. Each CDR3 protein is one row after TCRdb ran MiXCR on the 5' RACE reads. Counted here are roughly 410,000 distinct CDR3 sequences, approximately 47% occurring once; the ten biggest clones make up under 65%. The sample taken for sequencing was blood. The source is a man between 60 and 75 years old in good health.

This clonotype was seen a single time. This chain joins TRBV20-1 and TRBJ2-1; D is unclear. This CDR3 has 14 amino acids. Germline V gene data show CDR1 as DFQATT and CDR2 as SNEGSKA (reference sequence). Between the trimmed V and J ends, which lost 5 bases and 3 bases, there was a span of 14 bases. CDR3 nucleotide sequence: TGCAGTGCTGGTCCCTCCGCGGTCTACAATGAGCAGTTCTTC. Translation gives CSAGPSAVYNEQFF.

This clonotype occurred a few times. The rearrangement links TRBV6-2 or TRBV6-3 to TRBJ1-4, with 9 bases that match TRBD1. Germline V gene sequence: CDR1 MNHEY, CDR2 SVGEGT. CDR3 length equals 15 residues. V shed 4 bases, J shed 8 bases, and the junction held 8 bases outside the gene matches. As DNA, the CDR3 is TGTGCCAGCAGTTTCGTCGACAGGGGGTACGAAAAACTGTTTTTT. This translates into CASSFVDRGYEKLFF.

This clonotype was recorded a few times. V and J are TRBV20-1 and TRBJ2-5; 11 positions match TRBD2. The J call is doubtful: the DNA matches TRBJ2-7 better. Germline CDR1 DFQATT, CDR2 SNEGSKA (reference sequence). The CDR3 is made up of 14 amino acids. For the CDR3, the DNA is TGCAGTGCTAGATACGGTCTAGCGGGGGGCGAGCAGTACTTC. It is translated as CSARYGLAGGEQYF.

This clonotype showed up many times. The chain is built from TRBV28 and TRBJ2-7; no firm D call. CDR3 length equals 12 residues. CDR1 and CDR2 from the germline V gene are MDHEN and SYDVKM. Deletions cut 6 bases from V and 7 bases from J, with 13 bases between. The CDR3 DNA sequence: TGTGCCAGCAGCCCCCAATTGTGTGAGCAGTACTTC. Translated: CASSPQLCEQYF.

The chain uses TRBV20-1 and TRBJ2-3; D is undetermined. The CDR3 consists of 13 residues. The germline V gene encodes CDR1 DFQATT and CDR2 SNEGSKA (reference sequence). V shed 3 bases and J shed 0 bases, with 7 bases lying between them. Here the CDR3 DNA reads TGCAGTGCTAGTAGCCCTAGCACAGATACGCAGTATTTT. Translated, it gives CSASSPSTDTQYF.

The chain joins TRBV3-1 to TRBJ2-7, with D possibly called TRBD1 or TRBD2 (5 bases each). This CDR3 spans 13 amino acids. Trimming took 0 bases from V and 3 from J, leaving 6 bases between them. The germline CDR1 and CDR2 sequences are LGHDT and YNNKEL (reference sequence). CDR3 sequence reads: CASSQDGGYEQYF. CDR3 nucleotides: TGTGCCAGCAGCCAAGATGGGGGCTACGAGCAGTACTTC.

The V and J genes are TRBV7-2 and TRBJ2-7; 8 nucleotides line up with TRBD1. This CDR3 is 16 amino acids long. Germline trimming cut 0 bases from V and 0 bases from J; bases unmatched to any gene: 4. The germline V gene encodes CDR1 SGHTA and CDR2 FQGNSA. CDR3: CASSLARQGNSYEQYF. In nucleotides, the CDR3 is TGTGCCAGCAGCTTAGCCCGACAGGGGAACTCCTACGAGCAGTACTTC.

As for this clonotype: A single base separates this from a much larger clone, so it may be a read error. The rearrangement links TRBV7-2 to TRBJ1-2, with 7 nucleotides matching TRBD1. CDR3 length: 13 residues. Per the germline V gene, CDR1 is SGHTA and CDR2 is FQGNSA. The V and J ends lost 5 bases and 7 bases, in that order; junction bases with no gene match: 7. CDR3 DNA sequence: TGTGCCAGCAGCGTCGACAGGGACAGTGGCTACACCTTC. Translation gives CASSVDRDSGYTF.

In this sample, this clonotype turned up many times. This may be a read error, as it is one base from a much larger clone. The chain joins TRBV11-2 to TRBJ2-3, with D perhaps matching TRBD1 (5 bases). V was pared by 5 bases and J by 5 bases, with 14 bases between. Germline lookup yields CDR1 SGHAT and CDR2 FQNNGV. The CDR3 is made up of 14 amino acids. This CDR3 reads CASSVTPRGDTQYF. DNA of the CDR3: TGTGCCAGCAGCGTAACCCCTAGGGGAGATACGCAGTATTTT.

The chain employs TRBV6-5 and TRBJ2-7, with 8 bases matching TRBD2. CDR3 length: 15 amino acids. Germline assignment: CDR1 MNHEY and CDR2 SVGAGI. With V trimmed by 7 bases and J by 2 bases, 10 bases remained unmatched. The CDR3 loop is CASTPERGITYEQYF. The CDR3, as DNA: TGTGCCAGCACCCCGGAGCGGGGGATCACCTACGAGCAGTACTTC.

V gene TRBV12-3 or TRBV12-4 combines with J gene TRBJ2-1; 7 bases are shared with TRBD2. The CDR3 is made up of 13 amino acids. V lost 10 bases to trimming and J lost 9 bases; unmatched junction nucleotides: 12. Here the CDR3 DNA reads TGTGCCACTGCTATCCTAGCGGAGGGTGAGCAGTTCTTC. This translates into CATAILAEGEQFF.

The rearrangement uses TRBV20-1 and TRBJ2-3; TRBD2 aligns across 8 bases. The germline gives CDR1 DFQATT, CDR2 SNEGSKA (reference sequence). The CDR3 length is 15 residues. The V gene end was trimmed by 4 bases and the J gene end by 0 bases; junction bases not matched to a gene: 6. CDR3 DNA: TGCAGTGCTATCGCCGCGGGGGGAAGCACAGATACGCAGTATTTT. It encodes CSAIAAGGSTDTQYF.

This chain links TRBV7-8 with TRBJ2-3; a weak D match, TRBD1 (6 bases). V was cut by 5 bases and J by 4 bases, with 22 bases left in between. This CDR3 is built from 17 residues. The germline CDR1 and CDR2 sequences are SGHVS and FQNEAQ. In nucleotides, the CDR3 is TGTGCCAGCAGCCCCTCCCGTCTGGGGGCGCGGGCAGATACGCAGTATTTT. This sequence encodes CASSPSRLGARADTQYF. Together with reference TRBV7-8 and TRBJ2-3, the CDR3 gives the full variable domain: GAGVSQSPRYKVAKRGQDVALRCDPISGHVSLFWYQQALGQGPEFLTYFQNEAQLDKSGLPSDRFFAERPEGSVSTLKIQRTQQEDSAVYLCASSPSRLGARADTQYFGPGTRLTVL.

The rearrangement uses TRBV20-1 and TRBJ2-5; 9 bases align to TRBD1. The CDR3 length is 14 residues. CDR1 is DFQATT and CDR2 is SNEGSKA in the germline V gene (reference sequence). With 3 bases clipped from V and 4 bases from J, the junction kept 6 bases outside the gene matches. CDR3 nucleotide sequence: TGCAGTGCTAGGAAGGGGACAGGGCCAGAGACCCAGTACTTC. Its protein is CSARKGTGPETQYF.

The DNA of the CDR3 is TGTGCCAGCAGCTCCTCGACAGCGCTAGCCAAAAACATTCAGTACTTC. Translation: CASSSSTALAKNIQYF. The chain uses TRBV11-2 and TRBJ2-4, with D perhaps TRBD1 (5 bases). Germline CDR1 and CDR2: SGHAT and FQNNGV. The CDR3 is 16 residues long. V lost 4 bases and J lost 0, with 13 bases in between.

The chain combines TRBV28 with TRBJ2-1; D not certain. This CDR3 has 14 amino acids. Germline V CDR1 and CDR2: MDHEN, SYDVKM. Trimming took 7 bases from V and 7 from J, leaving 17 bases between them. The CDR3 sequence is CASKIAVPTNEQFF. CDR3 nucleotide sequence: TGTGCCAGCAAAATCGCGGTCCCGACGAATGAGCAGTTCTTC. The full variable domain, rest sourced from reference TRBV28 and TRBJ2-1, is DVKVTQSSRYLVKRTGEKVFLECVQDMDHENMFWYRQDPGLGLRLIYFSYDVKMKEKGDIPEGYSVSREKKERFSLILESASTNQTSMYLCASKIAVPTNEQFFGPGTRLTVL.

This clonotype has only a few counts. Being one base from a much bigger clone, this may be a read error. The CDR3: CSAGFSVGYNERFF. The DNA for the CDR3 is TGCAGTGCCGGGTTCAGTGTGGGGTACAATGAGCGGTTCTTC. This sequence joins TRBV20-1 and TRBJ2-1; D not certain. The CDR3 has 14 amino acids. From germline, CDR1 is DFQATT and CDR2 SNEGSKA (reference sequence).

The chain recombines TRBV27 with TRBJ2-5; possible D gene TRBD1, 5 bases. The V and J ends lost 10 bases and 5 bases respectively, with 11 bases between them. Germline lookup yields CDR1 MNHEY and CDR2 SMNVEV (reference sequence). The CDR3 runs to 11 residues. The CDR3 nucleotides read TGTGCCAAAGGGGTCCCTGAGACCCAGTACTTC. Its translation is CAKGVPETQYF.

This chain uses TRBV10-1 with TRBJ2-3; the match to TRBD2 covers 9 bases. V lost 9 bases to trimming and J lost 2 bases; unmatched junction nucleotides: 15. CDR3 length: 17 amino acids. Germline V lookup: CDR1 WNHNN, CDR2 SYGVQD (reference sequence). In DNA, the CDR3 is TGCGCCAGTGAGTCCTGGCCTAGCGGGGACCCCACAGATACGCAGTATTTT. Translated, it gives CASESWPSGDPTDTQYF.